This T cell receptor (beta chain) was obtained from a study of follicular helper T cells after annual influenza vaccination. Findings and limits, study-wide: Only roughly 9-23% of analyzed cells yielded productive TCRB sequences.

Sequencing was performed with immunoSEQ multiplex PCR; in TCRdb, only in-frame clones are kept and a portion is missing. Of several thousand clones in the sample, approximately 87% were seen once. Worth noting for this clone: Its specificity is not known.

Time point defined: 2014-2015 season, 7 days after vaccination. V was clipped by 10 bases and J by 5 bases, with 16 bases between them. CDR1 MNHEY and CDR2 SVGAGI come from the germline V gene. This CDR3 has 13 amino acids. The chain couples TRBV6-5 to TRBJ2-3, with D maybe TRBD2 (7 bases). Sequencing was performed on CXCR5+ CD38- circulating T follicular helper cells from blood, taken 7 days after influenza vaccination. Documented subset: circulating Tfh, non-naive CD4+CXCR5+PD-1+ (ICOS+CD38+ or ICOS-CD38-). This receptor was identified in an adult who received the influenza vaccine. The DNA of the CDR3 is TGTGCCACCTCCTGGGGGGGGCAAGATACGCAGTATTTT. It codes for CATSWGGQDTQYF.